This T cell receptor (beta chain) was sequenced for a study of neurological immune-mediated disorders. 5'RACE with 10-nucleotide random UMIs generated the cDNA. Each CDR3 protein is one row after TCRdb ran MiXCR on the 5' RACE reads. Of roughly 66,000 distinct CDR3 sequences in the sample, roughly 4.5% were seen once. General study points: When grouped phylogenetically, the repertoires of 18 of the 34 multiple sclerosis patients fell together in one related-CDR3 cluster, which is a possible signature.

The unsorted libraries originated from 2 million PBMCs that had been stored at -80 C. This clonotype was seen a few times. The antigen is not known. The sample taken for sequencing was PBMCs. The source is a woman in her seventies with multiple sclerosis.

The CDR3 nucleotides are TGTGCCAGCATCGAGATAGCGGGAGTAAGCACAGATACGCAGTATTTT. It translates to CASIEIAGVSTDTQYF. This rearrangement joins TRBV6-6 to TRBJ2-3; 9 bases are a match to TRBD2. The V gene end was trimmed by 7 bases and the J gene end by 0 bases; junction bases not matched to a gene: 8. Germline values: CDR1 MNHNY, CDR2 SVGAGI (reference sequence). The length of the CDR3 is 16 residues.